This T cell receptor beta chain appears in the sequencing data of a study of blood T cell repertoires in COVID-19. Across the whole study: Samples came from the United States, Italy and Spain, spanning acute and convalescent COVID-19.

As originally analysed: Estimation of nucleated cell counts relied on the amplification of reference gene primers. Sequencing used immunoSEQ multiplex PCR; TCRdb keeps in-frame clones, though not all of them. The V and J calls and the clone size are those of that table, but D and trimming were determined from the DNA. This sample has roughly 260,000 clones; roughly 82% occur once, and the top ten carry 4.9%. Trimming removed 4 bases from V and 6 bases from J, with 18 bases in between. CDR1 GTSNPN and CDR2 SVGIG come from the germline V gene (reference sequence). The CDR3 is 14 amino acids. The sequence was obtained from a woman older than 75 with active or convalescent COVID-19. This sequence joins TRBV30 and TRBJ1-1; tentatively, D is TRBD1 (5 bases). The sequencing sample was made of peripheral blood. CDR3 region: CAWTLGAVRPEAFF. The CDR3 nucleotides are TGTGCCTGGACACTTGGGGCGGTTCGCCCTGAAGCTTTCTTT.